The sequence of this T cell receptor (beta chain) was determined in a study of blood T cell repertoires in COVID-19. Overall study context: COVID-19 samples collected from the United States, Italy and Spain covered acute and convalescent phases. T cells, B-cell-depleted T cells, or PBMCs supplied cDNA or gDNA.

This clone was observed a few times. In the authors' workflow: By means of reference gene primer amplification, nucleated cell counts were estimated. Clones were read by immunoSEQ multiplex PCR, and TCRdb kept only the in-frame ones, dropping some. V, J and clone size are taken as reported in that table, and D and trimming were inferred from the DNA itself. The sample contains approximately 100,000 clones, 84% of which appear only once. CDR1 and CDR2 (germline): SGDLS, YYNGEE. The CDR3 totals 14 residues. V was cut by 0 bases and J by 3 bases, with 8 bases left in between. The rearrangement joins TRBV9 to TRBJ2-3, with a possible D match to TRBD2 (6 bases). The clonotype was recovered from a woman aged 50 to 60 with acute or convalescent COVID-19. The source material was peripheral blood. CDR3 amino acids: CASSVDGSTDTQYF. CDR3 nucleotide sequence: TGTGCCAGCAGCGTAGACGGGAGTACAGATACGCAGTATTTT.